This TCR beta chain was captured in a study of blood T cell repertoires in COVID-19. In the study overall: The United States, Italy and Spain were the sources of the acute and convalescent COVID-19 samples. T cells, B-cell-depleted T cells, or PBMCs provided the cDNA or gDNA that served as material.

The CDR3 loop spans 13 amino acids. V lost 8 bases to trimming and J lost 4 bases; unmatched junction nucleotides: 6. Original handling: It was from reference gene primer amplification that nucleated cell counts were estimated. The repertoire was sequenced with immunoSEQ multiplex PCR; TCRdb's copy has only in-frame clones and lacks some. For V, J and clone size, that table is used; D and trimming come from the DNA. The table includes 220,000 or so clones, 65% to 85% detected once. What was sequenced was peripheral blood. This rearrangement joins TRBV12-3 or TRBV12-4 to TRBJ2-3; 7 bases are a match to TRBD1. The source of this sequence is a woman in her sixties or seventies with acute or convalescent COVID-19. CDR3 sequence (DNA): TGTGCCAGCCGTCAAGGGGGCCCAGATACGCAGTATTTT. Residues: CASRQGGPDTQYF.